This T cell receptor (beta chain) originates from a study of brain T cells in children with intractable seizures. V was pared by 2 bases and J by 3 bases, with 7 bases between. Germline V gives CDR1 WNHNN, CDR2 SYGVQD (reference sequence). The CDR3 has 14 residues. Clones were sequenced by immunoSEQ multiplex PCR, and TCRdb holds only the in-frame ones, with some missing. The sample has about 340,000 clones; more than 85% are singletons. This clone appeared a few times. As for time point: blood from clinic visit 5 months post-surgery; TSC patient then seizure free. V gene TRBV10-1 combines with J gene TRBJ2-2; no firm D call. The sequenced sample was peripheral blood, obtained 4 to 6 months after surgery. This clonotype was obtained from a boy younger than two with tuberous sclerosis and intractable seizures. In nucleotides, the CDR3 is TGCGCCAGCAGTGAGGGAACAGACACCGGGGAGCTGTTTTTT. This encodes CASSEGTDTGELFF.